What follows are 2 T cell receptor beta chains derived from one specimen sequenced in a study of OX40 agonist ivuxolimab in advanced cancers. Library generation was performed with the immunoSEQ multiplex PCR assay. TCRdb obtained this table from immuneACCESS and retained in-frame rearrangements with V and J assigned. These tables miss some clones; where compared with another copy, unresolved V genes account for less than half of the shortfall, and the remainder is unexplained. The sample table lists 82,000 or so clones, 75% to 90% of them with a count of one. Around 2.4% of the sample is taken by the ten largest. This sample comprised CD4+ or CD8+ T cells sorted from blood, obtained in a trial of the OX40 agonist ivuxolimab. The receptors come from an adult with an advanced solid tumor such as melanoma, head and neck, liver or kidney cancer.

The chain combines TRBV5-1 with TRBJ1-6, with D possibly being TRBD1 (6 bases). The CDR3 has 15 amino acids. V lost 2 bases and J 7 bases, leaving 13 bases between the germline ends. Germline V gene data show CDR1 as SGHRS and CDR2 as YFSETQ. In DNA form, the CDR3 reads TGCGCCAGCAGCTTCACAGGGCTCGGAAATTCACCCCTCCACTTT. This codes for CASSFTGLGNSPLHF.

Remarks on this clone: The junction does not match germline at one end; this may be a read error. This chain uses TRBV7-9 with TRBJ2-5; a possible D gene is TRBD2 (6 bases). The CDR3 covers 12 residues. The V gene's germline CDR1 is SEHNR and CDR2 FQNEAQ (reference sequence). The CDR3 nucleotides are TGTGCCAGCAGCTTAGGGGGACTGATTGAGAACTTC. The encoded protein is CASSLGGLIENF.